This is a list of T cell receptor beta chains from one sample in a study of T cell responses to AZD1222 COVID-19 vaccine. This table comes from immunoSEQ multiplex PCR, and its TCRdb copy is limited to in-frame clones, with some not included. This sample has some 110,000 clones; 85% to 95% occur once, and the top ten carry more than 2.5%. The source material was peripheral blood, sampled on day 0 of AZD1222 vaccination. The receptors stem from an adult in good health. Both conserved end residues are trimmed from each CDR3. The order of the fields is V gene, J gene, CDR3 protein.

TRBV7-9	TRBJ1-2	ASSLVGARVEHT
TRBV5-6	TRBJ2-1	ASSLDKGSYNEQF
TRBV19	TRBJ2-1	ASSPSGDSYNEQF
TRBV2	TRBJ2-7	ASSRDNYEQY
TRBV27	TRBJ2-7	ASRLQGSYEQY
TRBV6-5	TRBJ1-1	ASSDDRGQTEAF
TRBV9	TRBJ1-1	ASSVGWDIMNTEAF
TRBV4-2	TRBJ2-6	ASSQEDYVTGANVLT
TRBV28	TRBJ1-6	ASSSSTGARYNSPLH
TRBV19	TRBJ1-2	ASSMRTYYGYT
TRBV5-1	TRBJ2-2	ASAYRQGNTGELF
TRBV19	TRBJ1-5	ASQTGGGNQPQH
TRBV29-1	TRBJ2-1	SVEVWTTGASDEQF
TRBV28	TRBJ2-7	ASSIGQTRLAGSYEQY
TRBV12-3/TRBV12-4	TRBJ2-1	ASSSYNEQF
TRBV19	TRBJ2-1	ASSSRINNEQF
TRBV6-5	TRBJ1-1	ASSFDREAEAF
TRBV19	TRBJ1-1	ASSIEVRAGTEAF
TRBV6-5	TRBJ2-3	ASSLSGSFTDTQY
TRBV28	TRBJ1-5	ASSLGRGFPIRPQH
TRBV9	TRBJ2-3	ASSGTSGHSTDTQY
TRBV12-3/TRBV12-4	TRBJ1-2	ASTVRGRNGYT
TRBV7-7	TRBJ1-1	ASSLDRDTEAF
TRBV3-1/TRBV3-2	TRBJ2-7	ASSRLYEQY
TRBV28	TRBJ1-1	ASSPPGQHTEAF
TRBV5-1	TRBJ2-3	ASSLGARAQY
TRBV6-2/TRBV6-3	TRBJ1-1	ASSYTKVNTEAF
TRBV29-1	TRBJ2-2	SVRQAGYTGELF
TRBV5-4	TRBJ1-4	ASSLAGAGGKLF
TRBV25-1	TRBJ2-3	ASSGSFVGVHTDTQY
TRBV13	TRBJ2-1	ASSLGPYEQF
TRBV10-2	TRBJ1-1	ASSESGVLYTEAF
TRBV15	TRBJ2-7	ATSGGPPWGYEQY
TRBV11-2	TRBJ1-2	ASTLGGYGYGYT
TRBV19	TRBJ2-7	ASSEQGWVYEQY
TRBV5-1	TRBJ2-2	ASSRTTGNTGELF
TRBV9	TRBJ2-2	ASSVSGGLNTGELF
TRBV6-2/TRBV6-3	TRBJ1-1	ASSYGENTEAF
TRBV27	TRBJ2-7	ASSPGTSGSKNEQY
TRBV6-6	TRBJ1-3	ASSYTTGGRGNTIY
TRBV29-1	TRBJ2-1	SVLGGNRLNEQF
TRBV4-1	TRBJ1-5	ASSPHTSQPQH
TRBV7-2	TRBJ2-7	ASSFRLAGEPSYEQY
TRBV19	TRBJ1-5	ASSQGLGQPQH
TRBV7-2	TRBJ1-5	ASSLVRDYSNQPQH
TRBV3-1/TRBV3-2	TRBJ1-2	ASSAPGRYGYT
TRBV28	TRBJ1-2	ATSFRQGYT
TRBV28	TRBJ1-6	ASRDSPQGNSPLH
TRBV7-9	TRBJ1-6	ASSLAGGASPLH
TRBV4-2	TRBJ1-2	ASSRTTGGSNYGYT
TRBV27	TRBJ2-3	ASSLMGGDTQY
TRBV6-5	TRBJ1-2	ASSYGGTSYGYT